The T cell receptor beta chain described here comes from a study of T cells after yellow fever vaccination. General observations from the study: Most primary-vaccination clones recurred post-booster (around 97% CD4, roughly 90% CD8).

The trim removed 2 bases at V and 2 bases at J, leaving 9 bases unmatched. The CDR3 spans 16 residues. CDR1 is SGHDT and CDR2 is YYEEEE in the germline V gene. Remarks on this clonotype: Antigen: not known.

In making TCR cDNA, 5'RACE template switching added a universal primer site and UMIs to it. Via MiXCR, TCRdb re-called the 5' RACE reads, giving one row per CDR3 protein. Among some 500,000 distinct CDR3 sequences, about 14% were seen once, and the ten largest hold over 13%. The chain links TRBV5-6 to TRBJ2-5, with 7 bases that match TRBD2. The sample was PBMCs, taken on the day of the yellow fever booster vaccination. This clonotype was sampled from a man younger than 45 who received the YFV17D yellow fever vaccine. The DNA for the CDR3 is TGTGCCAGCAGCTTATGGCGCCTGGGGGGGCAAGAGACCCAGTACTTC. Protein: CASSLWRLGGQETQYF.